The 19 T cell receptor beta chains given below trace back to one sample, sequenced in a study of response to subunit inactivated influenza vaccine (dated by TCRdb to the late 2010s). The library was obtained by RT-PCR. The sequencing machine was an Illumina HiSeq 2500. In TCRdb, the public reads were trimmed at Q25 with fastp and aligned with MiXCR, with productive beta chains retained. Records with the same CDR3 protein are collapsed into one entry carrying the most frequent genes and DNA. For this sample the table gives about 520,000 distinct CDR3 sequences, of which roughly 7.9% were detected only once. Around 14% of the sample is taken by the ten largest. The sample consisted of PBMCs from blood, taken roughly 24 months after vaccination. The receptors shown here come from a man aged 50-75 years who received an inactivated influenza vaccine. Donor details come from another sample of the same person, matched by shared clones.

This clonotype appeared many times. The chain combines TRBV10-3 with TRBJ2-7; D uncertain. From germline, CDR1 is ENHRY and CDR2 SYGVKD. V lost 8 bases to trimming and J lost 2 bases, with 13 bases between them. The CDR3 length is 13 residues. For the CDR3, the DNA is TGTGCCATCGCTCTGAACAGAGCCTACGAGCAGTACTTC. It yields the protein CAIALNRAYEQYF.

In this sample, this clonotype turned up a few times. This chain's CDR3 is CASSSRTDNTEAFF. The CDR3 DNA sequence: TGTGCCAGCAGCTCCAGGACGGATAACACTGAAGCTTTCTTT. The chain couples TRBV7-9 to TRBJ1-1, with unresolved D. This CDR3 is built from 14 residues. From germline, CDR1 is SEHNR and CDR2 FQNEAQ (reference sequence). V shed 4 bases and J shed 2 bases, with 11 bases lying between them.

This clonotype has a count of ten or more. This sequence joins TRBV20-1 and TRBJ2-7; 7 bases are a match to TRBD1. CDR3 length equals 13 residues. V trimming: 6 bases; J trimming: 3 bases; junction bases outside the gene matches: 8. Germline V gives CDR1 DFQATT, CDR2 SNEGSKA (reference sequence). The CDR3 protein is CSACRTGRYEQYF. Written as DNA, the CDR3 is TGCAGTGCATGTCGGACAGGACGCTACGAGCAGTACTTC.

V usage is TRBV7-2 and J usage is TRBJ2-3, with D unresolved. V was trimmed by 5 bases and J by 7 bases, leaving 7 bases between them. The CDR3 runs 11 residues. Germline V gene sequence: CDR1 SGHTA, CDR2 FQGNSA. The CDR3 nucleotides read TGTGCCAGCAGCCCCCGTAATACGCAGTATTTT. Translation gives CASSPRNTQYF.

This chain joins TRBV20-1 and TRBJ2-2; D is tentatively TRBD1 or TRBD2 (7 bases each). CDR3 length: 15 amino acids. Germline V gene data show CDR1 as DFQATT and CDR2 as SNEGSKA (reference sequence). Trimming took 1 base from V and 4 from J, leaving 13 bases between them. The CDR3 sequence is CSARVPRGGTGELFF. The CDR3 region has the DNA TGCAGTGCTAGAGTCCCCAGGGGGGGCACCGGGGAGCTGTTTTTT.

The rearrangement joins TRBV6-1 to TRBJ2-7, with D maybe TRBD2 (6 bases). V was cut by 4 bases and J by 3 bases, with 16 bases left in between. The CDR3 contains 15 residues. Germline values: CDR1 MNHNS, CDR2 SASEGT. The CDR3: CASSGGTPLYYEQYF. CDR3 bases: TGTGCCAGCAGTGGCGGGACGCCACTTTACTACGAGCAGTACTTC.

This clonotype showed up just a few times. The V gene is TRBV6-2 or TRBV6-3, the J gene TRBJ2-7, with TRBD2 matching 14 bases. The CDR3 has 17 amino acids. V was clipped by 2 bases and J by 3 bases; unmatched bases: 6. Germline V CDR1 and CDR2: MNHEY, SVGEGT. The CDR3 DNA reads as TGTGCCAGCAGTTACGGGACTAGCGGGAGAACTGGCTACGAGCAGTACTTC. Translating gives CASSYGTSGRTGYEQYF.

V and J are TRBV4-3 and TRBJ2-1; weak D call: TRBD1 (5 bases). This CDR3 contains 16 residues. The V and J ends lost 1 base and 0 bases respectively, with 10 bases between them. Germline CDR1 and CDR2: LGHNA and YSLEER. CDR3 nucleotide sequence: TGCGCCAGCAGCCAAGTTAGGGGCCTCTCCTACAATGAGCAGTTCTTC. Translating it yields CASSQVRGLSYNEQFF.

Many counts were recorded for this clonotype. J is TRBJ2-2 and V is TRBV24-1, with a weak D call TRBD2 (5 bases). V dropped 0 bases and J dropped 6 bases, with 10 bases sitting between them. Germline V lookup: CDR1 KGHDR, CDR2 SFDVKD. The CDR3 has 15 residues. The CDR3 coding sequence is TGTGCCACCAGTGATTTGCGGTCGGGGTCCGGGGAGCTGTTTTTT. Protein: CATSDLRSGSGELFF.

This clonotype was detected a few times. This chain links TRBV6-5 with TRBJ2-7; 8 bases are a match to TRBD2. Losses at the gene ends were 1 base for V and 6 bases for J; bases not matched to a gene: 5. The length of the CDR3 is 14 residues. CDR1 is MNHEY and CDR2 is SVGAGI in the germline V gene. This chain's CDR3 is CASSYLRLAGEQYF. DNA of the CDR3: TGTGCCAGCAGTTACTTACGGCTAGCGGGCGAGCAGTACTTC.

This clonotype was counted a few times. V and J are TRBV7-9 and TRBJ1-1; D gene ambiguous. The CDR3 runs to 13 residues. With 2 bases removed from V and 4 bases from J, the gap between germline ends came to 8 bases. The germline V gene encodes CDR1 SEHNR and CDR2 FQNEAQ (reference sequence). CDR3 nucleotides: TGTGCCAGCAGCTTATGGTCGGGCACTGAAGCTTTCTTT. Protein product: CASSLWSGTEAFF.

V gene TRBV6-2 or TRBV6-3 combines with J gene TRBJ1-2; 7 positions agree with TRBD1. J lost 2 bases, V lost 6 bases, and 9 bases had no gene match. This CDR3 is 15 amino acids long. CDR1 MNHEY and CDR2 SVGEGT come from the germline V gene. CDR3 loop: CASSPFTDRNYGYTF. The CDR3 DNA is TGTGCCAGCAGCCCTTTCACGGACAGGAACTATGGCTACACCTTC.

This clonotype was picked up a small number of times. The gene calls are TRBV27 and TRBJ2-7; no clear D gene. CDR3 length equals 12 residues. V was shortened by 7 bases and J by 7 bases, with 14 bases between the two germline ends. Germline assignment: CDR1 MNHEY and CDR2 SMNVEV (reference sequence). CDR3 loop: CASTSSVKEQYF. CDR3 coding DNA: TGTGCCAGCACTTCCTCCGTTAAAGAGCAGTACTTC.

This clonotype has just a few counts. The chain recombines TRBV3-1 with TRBJ2-3, with a tentative D call TRBD1 (6 bases). This CDR3 comprises 13 residues. V lost 1 base to trimming and J lost 15 bases, with 17 bases between them. CDR1 and CDR2 (germline): LGHDT, YNNKEL (reference sequence). CDR3 in amino acids: CASSQGQDLRVYF. The CDR3 region has the DNA TGTGCCAGCAGCCAAGGACAGGACCTTCGTGTTTATTTT.

This clonotype was counted a few times. The chain uses TRBV29-1 and TRBJ2-4, with a weak D call TRBD1 (6 bases). CDR1 SQVTM and CDR2 ANQGSEA come from the germline V gene. The V and J ends lost 0 bases and 0 bases respectively, with 9 bases between them. The CDR3 spans 15 residues. CDR3 residues: CSVEDPGVAKNIQYF. Written as DNA, the CDR3 is TGCAGCGTTGAAGATCCAGGGGTAGCCAAAAACATTCAGTACTTC.

This chain links TRBV20-1 with TRBJ2-4, with D possibly TRBD1 on 5 matching bases. The CDR3 length is 14 residues. Trimming removed 3 bases at V and 6 bases at J, with 15 bases between. The germline CDR1 and CDR2 sequences are DFQATT and SNEGSKA (reference sequence). CDR3 loop: CSASAGAERNIQYF. The CDR3 nucleotides read TGCAGTGCTAGTGCTGGGGCCGAACGAAACATTCAGTACTTC.

This clonotype was seen more than once but under ten times. The chain recombines TRBV12-3 or TRBV12-4 with TRBJ2-7, with D perhaps matching TRBD1 (6 bases). CDR3 size: 13 residues. V lost 6 bases and J 2 bases, leaving 11 bases between the germline ends. Here the CDR3 reads CASRRDTTYEQYF. CDR3 sequence (DNA): TGTGCCAGCAGACGGGACACTACCTACGAGCAGTACTTC.

This clonotype has a handful of counts. This chain links TRBV6-5 with TRBJ2-3; either TRBD1 or TRBD2 may supply D (5 bases each). This CDR3 has 16 amino acids. The germline V gene has CDR1 MNHEY and CDR2 SVGAGI. V lost 6 bases, J lost 2 bases, and 18 bases lay in between. The CDR3 bases are TGTGCCAGCAGGTTATCAGGGAGACTACACACAGATACGCAGTATTTT. This sequence encodes CASRLSGRLHTDTQYF.

J is TRBJ2-7 and V is TRBV12-3 or TRBV12-4; TRBD1 or TRBD2 may be the D gene (5 bases each). The V gene lost 6 bases and the J gene lost 5 bases, with 17 bases spanning the gap. The CDR3 runs to 14 residues. The CDR3 DNA is TGTGCCAGCAGCTCAGAGGGGATCTTCCACGAGCAGTACTTC. It translates to CASSSEGIFHEQYF.